This T cell receptor beta chain was profiled in a study of T cell responses to AZD1222 COVID-19 vaccine. CDR3 size: 16 residues. Trimming took 4 bases from V and 10 from J, leaving 23 bases between them. Germline-derived CDR1 and CDR2 are GTSNPN and SVGIG (reference sequence). Study-wide findings and caveats: Only after the peak T cell response were repertoires sampled. Spike-specific TCR repertoires showed rising breadth and depth after two AZD1222 doses.

Profiled with immunoSEQ multiplex PCR; TCRdb holds only in-frame clones, not every one. The table shows 140,000 to 150,000 clones, with around 93% occurring only once. Remarks on this clone: Its matching antigen is unknown.

The source of this sequence is an adult who received the AZD1222 COVID-19 vaccine. The sample consisted of peripheral blood, taken 28 days after the second AZD1222 dose. V gene TRBV30 combines with J gene TRBJ1-6, with a weak D call TRBD1 (5 bases). In DNA form, the CDR3 reads TGTGCCTGGACCCCCGTAAGGGGCCGCGGCGTATCACCCCTCCACTTT. The encoded protein is CAWTPVRGRGVSPLHF.